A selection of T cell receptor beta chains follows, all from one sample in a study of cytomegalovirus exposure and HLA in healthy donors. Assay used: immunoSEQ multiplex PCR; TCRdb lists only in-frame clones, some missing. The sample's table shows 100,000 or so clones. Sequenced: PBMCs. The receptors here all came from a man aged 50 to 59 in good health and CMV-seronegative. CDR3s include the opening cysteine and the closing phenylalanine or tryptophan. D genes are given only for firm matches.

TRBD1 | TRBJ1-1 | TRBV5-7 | CASSGGQGRAAEAFF | TGTGCCAGCAGCGGAGGACAGGGGCGGGCGGCTGAAGCTTTCTTT
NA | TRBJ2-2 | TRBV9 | CASSVENSGELFF | TGTGCCAGCAGCGTAGAGAACTCCGGGGAGCTGTTTTTT
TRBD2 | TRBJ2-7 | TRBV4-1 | CASSQGGGTAYEQYF | TGCGCCAGCAGCCAAGGGGGGGGGACCGCCTACGAGCAGTACTTC
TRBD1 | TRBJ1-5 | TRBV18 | CASSPRGLGTGTFQPQHF | TGTGCCAGCTCACCACGGGGCCTTGGGACAGGGACCTTTCAGCCCCAGCATTTT
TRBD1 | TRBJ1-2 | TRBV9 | CASGTGYGYTF | TGTGCCAGCGGGACAGGTTATGGCTACACCTTC
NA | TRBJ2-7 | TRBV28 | CASSFQGRRGQYF | TGTGCCAGCAGTTTTCAGGGGCGTCGGGGTCAGTACTTC
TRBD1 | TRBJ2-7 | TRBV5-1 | CASGQGDEQYF | TGCGCCAGTGGACAGGGCGACGAGCAGTACTTC
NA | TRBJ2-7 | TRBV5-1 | CASSRAVADEQYF | TGCGCCAGCAGCCGAGCGGTCGCCGACGAGCAGTACTTC
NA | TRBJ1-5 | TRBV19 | CASSIVGEVRGSPQHF | TGTGCCAGTAGTATAGTAGGGGAAGTCCGCGGATCGCCCCAGCATTTT
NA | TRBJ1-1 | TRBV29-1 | CSAMVGGLNTEAFF | TGCAGCGCCATGGTTGGCGGGTTGAACACTGAAGCTTTCTTT
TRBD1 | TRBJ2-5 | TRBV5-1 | CASSPGQAQETQYF | TGCGCCAGCAGCCCCGGACAGGCTCAAGAGACCCAGTACTTC
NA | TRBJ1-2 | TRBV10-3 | CAISESRAAYGYTF | TGTGCCATCAGTGAGTCGCGGGCAGCCTATGGCTACACCTTC